This T cell receptor beta chain is from a study of post-analysis software for immune sequencing data. Study information: Relapsing-remitting, secondary progressive and progressive-relapsing multiple sclerosis were all included among the disease courses. Study-wide results and caveats: Elevated frequency relative to controls characterized several TRBV segments in patients, TRBV5-6, TRBV5-1 and TRBV20-1 among them. Patients with multiple sclerosis recorded significantly lower normalized Chao1 diversity than controls, the study found.

The library was made from cDNA and included unique molecular identifiers. The T cell input of roughly 0.9 to 11 million gave roughly 0.5 million cDNA molecules. TCRdb independently ran MiXCR on the PCR reads; one entry per CDR3 protein. The sample holds roughly 870,000 distinct CDR3 sequences, approximately 50% seen once. The CDR3 runs to 14 residues. Germline values: CDR1 LGHDT, CDR2 YNNKEL (reference sequence). The J segment lost 8 bases and the V segment lost 6 bases, leaving 7 bases of the junction unmatched. Turning to this clonotype: What it recognizes is unknown.

V gene TRBV3-1 combines with J gene TRBJ2-1; 10 nucleotides line up with TRBD2. The specimen sequenced was blood. This receptor was obtained from a girl aged 10 to 17 with multiple sclerosis. The CDR3 loop reads CASRSSGRMDEQFF. Here the CDR3 DNA reads TGTGCCAGCAGAAGTAGCGGGAGGATGGATGAGCAGTTCTTC.